Listed below are T cell receptor beta chains from one sample, sequenced in a study of blood T cell repertoires in COVID-19. The method was immunoSEQ multiplex PCR; TCRdb's version includes in-frame clones alone and lacks a portion of them. The table shows some 26,000 clones, with roughly 82% occurring only once. Input material: peripheral blood. The source of these receptors is an elderly man with active or convalescent COVID-19. Each CDR3 is given with its conserved first and last residue. A D gene is named only where the DNA matches it firmly. Not all rows give a size; the values are once, few, many and, for expanded clones, a class.

D: TRBD1
size: medium-sized
J: TRBJ2-7
V: TRBV3-1/TRBV3-2
DNA: TGTGCCAGCAGCCAGGACAGGGATATGAGGGACGAGCAGTACTTC
CDR3: CASSQDRDMRDEQYF

D: -
size: -
J: TRBJ2-5
V: TRBV24-1
DNA: TGTGCCACCAGTGATCCAGGGACATCTTCGGAGACCCAGTACTTC
CDR3: CATSDPGTSSETQYF

D: TRBD1
size: -
J: TRBJ1-3
V: TRBV3-1/TRBV3-2
DNA: TGTGCCAGCAGCCAGTCAGGGGGCTCTGGAAACACCATATATTTT
CDR3: CASSQSGGSGNTIYF

D: -
size: -
J: TRBJ1-2
V: TRBV29-1
DNA: TGCAGCGTTTCTCGGGTGAATGGCTACACCTTC
CDR3: CSVSRVNGYTF

D: -
size: -
J: TRBJ2-7
V: TRBV5-5
DNA: TGTGCCAGCAGCTCTCCGGGTTCCACCTACGAGCAGTACTTC
CDR3: CASSSPGSTYEQYF

D: TRBD1
size: -
J: TRBJ2-6
V: TRBV19
DNA: TGTGCCAGTAGCCCAGACAGGGGGCAAGTCTCTGGGGCCAACGTCCTGACTTTC
CDR3: CASSPDRGQVSGANVLTF

D: -
size: -
J: TRBJ1-2
V: TRBV2
DNA: TGTGCCAGCAGTGTCCCGGATGGCTACACCTTC
CDR3: CASSVPDGYTF

D: -
size: -
J: TRBJ1-1
V: TRBV19
DNA: TGTGCCAGTAGTATAGAGGGGAGGTCCTCTGAAGCTTTCTTT
CDR3: CASSIEGRSSEAFF

D: -
size: -
J: TRBJ1-2
V: TRBV7-8
DNA: TGTGCCAGCAGCTTAGGGGGAGACGGCTACACCTTC
CDR3: CASSLGGDGYTF

D: -
size: -
J: TRBJ1-2
V: TRBV18
DNA: TGTGCCAGCTCACCGGACTCGGGAGCCGGCACCTTC
CDR3: CASSPDSGAGTF

D: -
size: -
J: TRBJ2-7
V: TRBV6-6
DNA: TGTGCCAGCAGTTACTCGTCCGGGGCCTACGAGCAGTACTTC
CDR3: CASSYSSGAYEQYF

D: -
size: -
J: TRBJ1-4
V: TRBV6-5
DNA: TGTGCCAGCAGCCTCCAGGCCGGAATTGAAAAACTGTTTTTT
CDR3: CASSLQAGIEKLFF

D: TRBD1
size: -
J: TRBJ2-5
V: TRBV2
DNA: TGTGCCAGCAGCCAAGACAGGGCCCAAGAGACCCAGTACTTC
CDR3: CASSQDRAQETQYF

D: TRBD1
size: -
J: TRBJ2-1
V: TRBV24-1
DNA: TGTGCCACCAGTGAGCTGACAGGGACCTACAATGAGCAGTTCTTC
CDR3: CATSELTGTYNEQFF

D: TRBD1
size: few
J: TRBJ2-7
V: TRBV7-6
DNA: TGTGCCAGCAGCTCCAAGACAGGGGGCCACTACGAGCAGTACTTC
CDR3: CASSSKTGGHYEQYF

D: TRBD1
size: -
J: TRBJ1-2
V: TRBV5-1
DNA: TGCGCCAGCAGCTGGGGACAGGAATATGGCTACACCTTC
CDR3: CASSWGQEYGYTF

D: TRBD1
size: -
J: TRBJ1-4
V: TRBV5-1
DNA: TGCGCCAGCAGCCTGGGACAGTCCGCAACTAATGAAAAACTGTTTTTT
CDR3: CASSLGQSATNEKLFF

D: TRBD2
size: few
J: TRBJ2-7
V: TRBV6-6
DNA: TGTGCCAGCAGCGGGACTAGCGGCGGGGTAGGCGAGCAGTACTTC
CDR3: CASSGTSGGVGEQYF

D: TRBD1
size: -
J: TRBJ2-7
V: TRBV28
DNA: TGTGCCAGCAGCCAACTCGCGACAGGGGGCTACGAGCAGTACTTC
CDR3: CASSQLATGGYEQYF

D: TRBD1
size: -
J: TRBJ1-5
V: TRBV5-5
DNA: TGTGCCAGCAGCTTCCAAGGACAGGGGATGCAGCCCCAGCATTTT
CDR3: CASSFQGQGMQPQHF

D: TRBD1
size: -
J: TRBJ1-6
V: TRBV7-8
DNA: TGTGCCACGCGACGCCAACCGGGACAGAATTCACCCCTCCACTTT
CDR3: CATRRQPGQNSPLHF

D: -
size: -
J: TRBJ1-5
V: TRBV6-5
DNA: TGTGCCAGCAGTCGGGACATTCAGGGCAATCAGCCCCAGCATTTT
CDR3: CASSRDIQGNQPQHF

D: TRBD2
size: -
J: TRBJ2-3
V: TRBV9
DNA: TGTGCCAGCAGCCCCGGGACTAACACAGATACGCAGTATTTT
CDR3: CASSPGTNTDTQYF

D: TRBD1
size: -
J: TRBJ1-4
V: TRBV19
DNA: TGTGCCAGTAGTATCCGAAGCGGAGGGGGCGCTGCTAATGAAAAACTGTTTTTT
CDR3: CASSIRSGGGAANEKLFF

D: -
size: -
J: TRBJ2-5
V: TRBV7-9
DNA: TGTGCCAGCAGCTTAGCCGGAGGTTATGGAGAGACCCAGTACTTC
CDR3: CASSLAGGYGETQYF

D: -
size: -
J: TRBJ2-1
V: TRBV11-2
DNA: TGTGCCAGCAGCTTAGGAGCGGCGGGCTGGTATGAGCAGTTCTTC
CDR3: CASSLGAAGWYEQFF

D: -
size: -
J: TRBJ2-3
V: TRBV7-5
DNA: TGTGCCAGAAGTCTTCCTGGGACAGGGGAGGATACGCAGTATTTT
CDR3: CARSLPGTGEDTQYF

D: -
size: -
J: TRBJ2-7
V: TRBV3-1/TRBV3-2
DNA: TGTGCCAGCAGCCATACCGAAAGAGGTCTACTATTC
CDR3: CASSHTERGLLF

D: -
size: -
J: TRBJ1-2
V: TRBV28
DNA: TGTGCCAGCAGCACAGGTTTTTATGGCTACACCTTC
CDR3: CASSTGFYGYTF

D: TRBD2
size: -
J: TRBJ2-1
V: TRBV4-2
DNA: TGTGCCAGCAGCCAGGGGACTAGCGGGGAGTACAATGAGCAGTTCTTC
CDR3: CASSQGTSGEYNEQFF

D: TRBD1
size: once
J: TRBJ1-6
V: TRBV9
DNA: TGTGCCAGCAGCTCGACAGGGGATTCACCCCTCCACTTT
CDR3: CASSSTGDSPLHF

D: -
size: -
J: TRBJ2-1
V: TRBV6-5
DNA: TGTGCCAGCAGTTACTCGCCTAGTACCAATGAGCAGTTCTTC
CDR3: CASSYSPSTNEQFF

D: TRBD1
size: -
J: TRBJ2-2
V: TRBV11-2
DNA: TGTGCCAGCAGGTCAGGGGGCCCCGGGGAGCTGTTTTTT
CDR3: CASRSGGPGELFF

D: -
size: -
J: TRBJ2-1
V: TRBV11-3
DNA: TGTGCCAGCAGCCCAAGGGGGTACTCCTACAATGAGCAGTTCTTC
CDR3: CASSPRGYSYNEQFF

D: -
size: once
J: TRBJ2-1
V: TRBV28
DNA: TGTGCCAGCCGATCGGTTTGGCGGGAGCAGTTCTTC
CDR3: CASRSVWREQFF

D: -
size: -
J: TRBJ1-2
V: TRBV10-3
DNA: TGTGCCATCTCCCCGGCCCCGGGACAAAACTATGGCTACACCTTC
CDR3: CAISPAPGQNYGYTF